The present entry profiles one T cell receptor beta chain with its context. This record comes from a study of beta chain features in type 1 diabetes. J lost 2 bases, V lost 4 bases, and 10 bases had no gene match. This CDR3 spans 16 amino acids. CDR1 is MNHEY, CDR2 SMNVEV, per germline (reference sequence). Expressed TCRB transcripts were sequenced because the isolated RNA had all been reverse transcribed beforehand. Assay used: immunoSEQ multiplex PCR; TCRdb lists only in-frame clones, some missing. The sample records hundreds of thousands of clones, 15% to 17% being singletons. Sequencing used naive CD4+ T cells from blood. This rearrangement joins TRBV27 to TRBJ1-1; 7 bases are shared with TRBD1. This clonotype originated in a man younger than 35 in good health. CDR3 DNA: TGTGCCAGCAGTTCCCTCCGACAGGGAGGCAACACTGAAGCTTTCTTT. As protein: CASSSLRQGGNTEAFF.